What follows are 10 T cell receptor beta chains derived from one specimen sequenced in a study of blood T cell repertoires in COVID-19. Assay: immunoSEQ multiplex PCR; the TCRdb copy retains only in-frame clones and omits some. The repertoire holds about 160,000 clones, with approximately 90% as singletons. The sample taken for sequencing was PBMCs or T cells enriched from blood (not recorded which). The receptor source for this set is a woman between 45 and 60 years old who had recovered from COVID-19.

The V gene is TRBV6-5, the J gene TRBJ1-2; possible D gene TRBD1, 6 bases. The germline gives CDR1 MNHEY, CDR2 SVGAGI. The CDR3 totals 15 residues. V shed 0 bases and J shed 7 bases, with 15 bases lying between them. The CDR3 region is CASSYSGRAGAGYTF. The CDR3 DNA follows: TGTGCCAGCAGTTACTCGGGTCGGGCAGGGGCTGGCTACACCTTC.

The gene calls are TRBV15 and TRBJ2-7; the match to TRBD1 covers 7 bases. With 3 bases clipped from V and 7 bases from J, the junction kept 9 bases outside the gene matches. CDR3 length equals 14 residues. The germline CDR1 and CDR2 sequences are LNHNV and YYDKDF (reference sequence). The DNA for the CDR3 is TGTGCCACCAGCAGGAGGACAGGCCAGGGGGAGCAGTACTTC. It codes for CATSRRTGQGEQYF.

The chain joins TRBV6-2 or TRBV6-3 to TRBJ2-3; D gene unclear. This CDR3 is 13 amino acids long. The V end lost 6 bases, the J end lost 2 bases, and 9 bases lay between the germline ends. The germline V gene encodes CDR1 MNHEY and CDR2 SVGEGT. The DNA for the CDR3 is TGTGCCAGCAGCCTTGACTCCACAGATACGCAGTATTTT. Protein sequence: CASSLDSTDTQYF.

The CDR3 sequence: CASSLQGVTAKNIQYF. Written as DNA, the CDR3 is TGTGCCAGCAGCTTACAAGGGGTTACAGCCAAAAACATTCAGTACTTC. The V gene is TRBV11-2, the J gene TRBJ2-4, with D possibly matching TRBD1 (5 bases). The CDR3 spans 16 residues. The germline V and J ends were trimmed by 2 bases and 0 bases, with 11 bases remaining between them. Germline-derived CDR1 and CDR2 are SGHAT and FQNNGV.

The CDR3 DNA sequence: TGTGCCAGCAGGACCCCGGGACAGCTAGCTAAAGCTTTCTTT. Protein sequence: CASRTPGQLAKAFF. The chain employs TRBV5-4 and TRBJ1-1; TRBD1 matches at 7 bases. CDR3 length: 14 amino acids. Per the germline V gene, CDR1 is SGHNT and CDR2 is YYREEE (reference sequence). V lost 5 bases and J lost 9; bases outside the gene matches: 13.

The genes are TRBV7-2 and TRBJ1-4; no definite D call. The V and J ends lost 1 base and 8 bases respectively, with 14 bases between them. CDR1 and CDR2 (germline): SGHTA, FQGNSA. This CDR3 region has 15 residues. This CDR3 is CASSLDGRREEKLFF. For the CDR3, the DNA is TGTGCCAGCAGCTTAGATGGGAGGAGAGAGGAAAAACTGTTTTTT.

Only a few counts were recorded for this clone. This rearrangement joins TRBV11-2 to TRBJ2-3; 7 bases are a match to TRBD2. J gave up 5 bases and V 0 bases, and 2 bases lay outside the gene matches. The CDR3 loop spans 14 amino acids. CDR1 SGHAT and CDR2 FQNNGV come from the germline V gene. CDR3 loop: CASSLEWGGDTQYF. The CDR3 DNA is TGTGCCAGCAGCTTAGAATGGGGGGGAGATACGCAGTATTTT. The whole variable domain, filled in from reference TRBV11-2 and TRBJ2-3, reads EAGVAQSPRYKIIEKRQSVAFWCNPISGHATLYWYQQILGQGPKLLIQFQNNGVVDDSQLPKDRFSAERLKGVDSTLKIQPAKLEDSAVYLCASSLEWGGDTQYFGPGTRLTVL.

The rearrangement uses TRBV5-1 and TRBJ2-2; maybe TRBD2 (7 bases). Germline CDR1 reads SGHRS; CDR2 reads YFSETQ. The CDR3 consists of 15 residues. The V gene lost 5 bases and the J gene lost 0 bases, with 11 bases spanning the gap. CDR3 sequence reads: CASRRGGANTGELFF. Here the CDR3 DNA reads TGCGCCAGCAGACGCGGGGGCGCGAACACCGGGGAGCTGTTTTTT.

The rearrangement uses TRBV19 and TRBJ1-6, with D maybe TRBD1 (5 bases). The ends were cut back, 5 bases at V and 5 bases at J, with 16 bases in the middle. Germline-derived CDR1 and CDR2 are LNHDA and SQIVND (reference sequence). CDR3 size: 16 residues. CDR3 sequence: CASSPPPQGHNSPLHF. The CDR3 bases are TGTGCCAGTAGTCCACCGCCCCAGGGTCATAATTCACCCCTCCACTTT.

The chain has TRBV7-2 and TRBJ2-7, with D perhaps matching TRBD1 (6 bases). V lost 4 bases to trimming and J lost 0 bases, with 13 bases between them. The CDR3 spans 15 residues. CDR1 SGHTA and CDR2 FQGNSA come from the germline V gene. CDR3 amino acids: CASSSPGDTSYEQYF. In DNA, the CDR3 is TGTGCCAGCAGCTCACCCGGGGACACCTCCTACGAGCAGTACTTC.